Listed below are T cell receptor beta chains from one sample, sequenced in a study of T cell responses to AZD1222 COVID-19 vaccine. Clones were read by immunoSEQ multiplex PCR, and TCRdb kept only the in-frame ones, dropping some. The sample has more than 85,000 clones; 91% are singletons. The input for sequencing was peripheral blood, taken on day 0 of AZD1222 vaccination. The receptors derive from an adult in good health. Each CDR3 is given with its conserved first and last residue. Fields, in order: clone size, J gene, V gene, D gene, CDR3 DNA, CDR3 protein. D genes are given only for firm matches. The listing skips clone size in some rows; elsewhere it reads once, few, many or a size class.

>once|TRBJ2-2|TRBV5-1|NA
TGCGCCAGCAGCTCTGCCCCCCAGTCGGGGAGGAACACCGGGGAGCTGTTTTTT
CASSSAPQSGRNTGELFF
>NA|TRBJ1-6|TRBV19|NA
TGTGCCAGTAGTATATTGCAGGGACGAAATTCACCCCTCCACTTT
CASSILQGRNSPLHF
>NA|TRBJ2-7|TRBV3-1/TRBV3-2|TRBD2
TGTGCCAGCAGCCAAGATTGGAGCGGGGGCTCCTACGAGCAGTACTTC
CASSQDWSGGSYEQYF
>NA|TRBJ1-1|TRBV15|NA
TGTGCCACCAGCAGAGACTACGAGGGTTACACTGAAGCTTTCTTT
CATSRDYEGYTEAFF
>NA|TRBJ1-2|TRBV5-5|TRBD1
TGTGCCAGCAGCTTGGGGGTAGGGGGCGGAAATGACTATGGCTACACCTTC
CASSLGVGGGNDYGYTF
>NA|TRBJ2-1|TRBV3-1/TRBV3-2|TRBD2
TGTGCCAGCAGCCAAGCGTCTAGCGGAAAGGGTGAGCAGTTCTTC
CASSQASSGKGEQFF
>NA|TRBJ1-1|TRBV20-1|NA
TGCAGTGCTAGAGTTGACACTGAAGCTTTCTTT
CSARVDTEAFF
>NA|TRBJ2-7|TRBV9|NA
TGTGCCAGCAGCGTAGGGCAGGTCTCCTACGAGCAGTACTTC
CASSVGQVSYEQYF
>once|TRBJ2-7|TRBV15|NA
TGTGCCACCAGCAGAGATCATGGCCTAAATAAGGGATACTACGAGCAGTACTTC
CATSRDHGLNKGYYEQYF
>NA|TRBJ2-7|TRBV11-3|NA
TGTGCCAGCAGCTTAGGGGCAACCTACGAGCAGTACTTC
CASSLGATYEQYF
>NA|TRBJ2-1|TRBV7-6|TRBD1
TGTGCCAGCAGCTTAGGACAGGGGAGTGAGCAGTTCTTC
CASSLGQGSEQFF
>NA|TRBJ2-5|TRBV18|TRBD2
TGTGCCAGCTCCACTAGCGGTTACCAAGAGACCCAGTACTTC
CASSTSGYQETQYF
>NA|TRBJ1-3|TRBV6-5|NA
TGTGCCAGCTTCGGGGTAAACTCTGGAAACACCATATATTTT
CASFGVNSGNTIYF
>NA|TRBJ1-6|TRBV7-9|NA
TGTGCCAGCGACCCGTTAAGCTCCTATAATTCACCCCTCCACTTT
CASDPLSSYNSPLHF
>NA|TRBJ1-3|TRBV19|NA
TGTGCCAGTAGTCGGGACGCCGGAAACACCATATATTTT
CASSRDAGNTIYF
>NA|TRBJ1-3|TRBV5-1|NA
TGCGCCAGCAGCTTGTATTCTGGAAACACCATATATTTT
CASSLYSGNTIYF
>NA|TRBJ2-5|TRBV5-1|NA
TGCGCCAGCAGCTTGGAGCTCGGACGGGGAAGGGAGACCCAGTACTTC
CASSLELGRGRETQYF
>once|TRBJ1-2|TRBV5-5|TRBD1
TGTGCCAGCAGCTCAGGACAGGACTATGGCTACACCTTC
CASSSGQDYGYTF
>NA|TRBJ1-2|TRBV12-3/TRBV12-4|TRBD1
TGTGCCAGCAGTTCGGGACAGGGGTTTGGCTACACCTTC
CASSSGQGFGYTF
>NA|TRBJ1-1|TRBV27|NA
TGTGCCAGCAGTCCACAGGGTAGCGGTGAAGCTTTCTTT
CASSPQGSGEAFF
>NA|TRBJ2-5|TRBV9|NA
TGTGCCAGCAGTCCCCTCCCGAGCCGAGGCCAAGAGACCCAGTACTTC
CASSPLPSRGQETQYF
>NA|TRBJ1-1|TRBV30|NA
TGTGCCTGGACGGCCAGGGGTTACACTGAAGCTTTCTTT
CAWTARGYTEAFF
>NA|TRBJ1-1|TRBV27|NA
TGTGCCAGCCTCAAACGCTTGGGCACTGAAGCTTTCTTT
CASLKRLGTEAFF
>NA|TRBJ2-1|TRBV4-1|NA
TGCGCCAGCAGCCAAGAAAGTACAAGGGCCAATGAGCAGTTCTTC
CASSQESTRANEQFF
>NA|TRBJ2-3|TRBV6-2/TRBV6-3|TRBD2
TGTGCCAGCAGTTACTTGCCTAGCGGGGGTTCTAGGGGCCCGTATTTT
CASSYLPSGGSRGPYF
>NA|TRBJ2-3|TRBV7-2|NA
TGTGCCAGCAGCTTAAACGGGGCCACAGATACGCAGTATTTT
CASSLNGATDTQYF
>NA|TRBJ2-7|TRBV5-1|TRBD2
TGCGCCAGCAGCTCGGGACTAGCAGGCTTGTACGAGCAGTACTTC
CASSSGLAGLYEQYF
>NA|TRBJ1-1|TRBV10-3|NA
TGTGCCATCAGTGAACCGGGACACCTGAACACTGAAGCTTTCTTT
CAISEPGHLNTEAFF
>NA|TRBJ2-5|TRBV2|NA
TGTGCCAGCGGGACTGTGGGGGAGACCCAGTACTTC
CASGTVGETQYF
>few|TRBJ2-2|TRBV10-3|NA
TGTGCCATCAGTGAGTCTCTAGCGAGGGGGGAGCTGTTTTTT
CAISESLARGELFF
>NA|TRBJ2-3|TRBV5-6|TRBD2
TGTGCCAGCAGCCCGGGACTAGCGACTACTTACACAGATACGCAGTATTTT
CASSPGLATTYTDTQYF
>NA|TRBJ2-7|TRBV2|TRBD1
TGTGCCAGCAGTGCGACAGGGGGCATCTACGAGCAGTACTTC
CASSATGGIYEQYF
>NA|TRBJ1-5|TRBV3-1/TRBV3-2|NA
TGTGCCAGCAGCCAAGAAGGGTACAGGGAACGAGGACAGCCCCAGCATTTT
CASSQEGYRERGQPQHF
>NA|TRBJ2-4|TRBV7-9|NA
TGTGCCAGCAGCCGCTCGATGGCGGGGATAGCCAAAAACATTCAGTACTTC
CASSRSMAGIAKNIQYF
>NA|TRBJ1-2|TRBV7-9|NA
TGTGCCAGCAGCTTAGAAACCGACTATGGCTACACCTTC
CASSLETDYGYTF
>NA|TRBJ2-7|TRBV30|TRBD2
TGTGCCTGGAGCCCCGCTAGCGGGCTCTCCTACGAGCAGTACTTC
CAWSPASGLSYEQYF
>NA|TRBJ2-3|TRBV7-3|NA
TGTGCCAGCAGCTCCGGCAGCCCTCAGGATACGCAGTATTTT
CASSSGSPQDTQYF
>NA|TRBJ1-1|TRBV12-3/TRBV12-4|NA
TGTGCCAGCAGTCCACGGGGGGGCACTGAAGCTTTCTTT
CASSPRGGTEAFF
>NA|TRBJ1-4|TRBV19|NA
TGTGCCAGTAGTATGGACCTCCGAATGGAAAAACTGTTTTTT
CASSMDLRMEKLFF
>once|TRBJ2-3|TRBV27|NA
TGTGCCAGCAGTTTATCGAACCGCGGGGCAGATACGCAGTATTTT
CASSLSNRGADTQYF
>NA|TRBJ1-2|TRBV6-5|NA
TGTGCCAGCAGTTACTCGAGACGGAGCTATGGCTACACCTTC
CASSYSRRSYGYTF
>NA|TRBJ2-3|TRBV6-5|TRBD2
TGTGCCAGCAGTTACGGACTAGCGGGAAACACAGATACGCAGTATTTT
CASSYGLAGNTDTQYF
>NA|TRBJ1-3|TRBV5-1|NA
TGCGCCAGCAGCGAATCAAGCTCTGGAAACACCATATATTTT
CASSESSSGNTIYF
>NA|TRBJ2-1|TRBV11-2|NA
TGTGCCAGCAGCCCGGGGCTCCGGGGCCGCGGCAATGAGCAGTTCTTC
CASSPGLRGRGNEQFF